This T cell receptor beta chain was retrieved from a study of radiation and T cells in renal cell carcinoma. Study-wide points: From baseline, blood top tumor clonotypes peaked at 2 weeks post-radiation. Pretreatment tumor biopsies were lacking, so baseline clonotypes are unknown.

Of note for this clone: The target antigen is unknown.

The method was immunoSEQ multiplex PCR; TCRdb's version includes in-frame clones alone and lacks a portion of them. The sample includes 140,000 to 150,000 clones, 86% of them seen just once. Time point noted: blood 4 weeks post-SBRT, at nephrectomy. The treatment denotes: 15 Gy SBRT to primary tumor, nephrectomy 4 weeks later. Nephrectomy followed 15 Gy stereotactic body radiation by 4 weeks. Clear cell pathology was present in this patient's renal cell carcinoma. V was clipped by 9 bases and J by 3 bases, with 15 bases between them. CDR3 length equals 13 residues. Germline-derived CDR1 and CDR2 are MDHEN and SYDVKM.

The receptor comes from a woman in her 50s with renal cell carcinoma. The rearrangement links TRBV28 to TRBJ2-7; D may be TRBD1 (7 bases). Specimen: blood, collected from a patient whose treatment included radiotherapy and nephrectomy. DNA for the CDR3: TGTGCCAGTGGCTTTCAGGGGGGCTACGAGCAGTACTTC. It codes for CASGFQGGYEQYF. The full variable domain, with the rest looked up from reference TRBV28 and TRBJ2-7, is DVKVTQSSRYLVKRTGEKVFLECVQDMDHENMFWYRQDPGLGLRLIYFSYDVKMKEKGDIPEGYSVSREKKERFSLILESASTNQTSMYLCASGFQGGYEQYFGPGTRLTVT.